This TCR beta chain was recovered during a study of blood T cell repertoires in COVID-19. Overall study: COVID-19 samples, acute and convalescent, were from the United States, Italy and Spain.

Germline V gene data show CDR1 as SGHTA and CDR2 as FQGTGA. Trimming left V 2 bases short and J 8 bases short, with 13 bases between. The CDR3 loop spans 14 amino acids. Patients from Seattle were sampled longitudinally, starting during active infection. Data came from immunoSEQ multiplex PCR; TCRdb stores just in-frame clones and leaves some out. The table has 250,000 to 350,000 clones, about 81% seen once. What was sequenced was peripheral blood. The chain links TRBV7-3 to TRBJ2-1, with D possibly being TRBD1 (6 bases). This receptor was taken from a human donor with COVID-19, enrolled during active disease. The donor label of this sample is uncertain. The CDR3 here is CASSLLKGDDEQFF. In DNA form, the CDR3 reads TGTGCCAGCAGCTTACTAAAGGGGGACGATGAGCAGTTCTTC.